What follows describes a single T cell receptor beta chain. Sequencing was performed with immunoSEQ multiplex PCR; in TCRdb, only in-frame clones are kept and a portion is missing. The data show around 60,000 clones, around 89% seen once. The length of the CDR3 is 17 residues. The germline V gene encodes CDR1 SGHAT and CDR2 FQNNGV. V dropped 4 bases and J dropped 1; count of bases not matched to a gene: 7. The data were taken from a study of OX40 agonist ivuxolimab in advanced cancers. This chain links TRBV11-2 with TRBJ1-3; 10 nucleotides line up with TRBD1. Sequencing was performed on CD4+ or CD8+ T cells sorted from blood, taken in a trial of the OX40 agonist ivuxolimab. The sequence derives from an adult with an advanced solid tumor such as melanoma, head and neck, liver or kidney cancer. The CDR3 sequence is CASSSGQGRTSGNTIYF. The CDR3, as DNA: TGTGCCAGCAGCTCGGGACAGGGGAGGACTTCTGGAAACACCATATATTTT.